This T cell receptor (beta chain) was identified in a study of cytomegalovirus exposure and HLA in healthy donors. Primers: 60 Vbeta forward and 13 Jbeta reverse. This table comes from immunoSEQ multiplex PCR, and its TCRdb copy is limited to in-frame clones, with some not included. Of over 150,000 clones in the sample, approximately 80% were seen once. Sequenced input: PBMCs. The source is a woman in her 30s in good health and CMV-seronegative.

The CDR3 DNA reads as TGTGCCAGCACCCTAAGACAGGGGAACACCGGGGAGCTGTTTTTT. Translation gives CASTLRQGNTGELFF. The chain links TRBV28 to TRBJ2-2, with 7 bases fitting TRBD1. V was clipped by 7 bases and J by 1 base; unmatched bases: 6. Germline assignment: CDR1 MDHEN and CDR2 SYDVKM. This CDR3 has 15 amino acids.